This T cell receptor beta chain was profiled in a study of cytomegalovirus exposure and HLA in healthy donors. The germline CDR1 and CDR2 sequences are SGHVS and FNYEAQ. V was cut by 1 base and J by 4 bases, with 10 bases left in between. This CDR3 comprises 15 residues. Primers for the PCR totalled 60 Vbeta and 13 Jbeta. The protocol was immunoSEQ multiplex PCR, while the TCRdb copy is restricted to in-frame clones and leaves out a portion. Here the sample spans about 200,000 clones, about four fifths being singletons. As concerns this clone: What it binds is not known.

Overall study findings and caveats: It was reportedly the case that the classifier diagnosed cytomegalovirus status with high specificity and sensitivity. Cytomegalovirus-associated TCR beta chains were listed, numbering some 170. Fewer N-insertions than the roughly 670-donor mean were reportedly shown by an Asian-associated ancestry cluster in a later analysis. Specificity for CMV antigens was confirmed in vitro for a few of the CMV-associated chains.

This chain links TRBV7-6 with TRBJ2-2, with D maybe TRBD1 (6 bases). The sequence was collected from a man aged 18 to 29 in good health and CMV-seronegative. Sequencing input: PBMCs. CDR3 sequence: CASSLGGPGTGELFF. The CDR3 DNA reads TGTGCCAGCAGCTTAGGGGGGCCAGGCACCGGGGAGCTGTTTTTT.